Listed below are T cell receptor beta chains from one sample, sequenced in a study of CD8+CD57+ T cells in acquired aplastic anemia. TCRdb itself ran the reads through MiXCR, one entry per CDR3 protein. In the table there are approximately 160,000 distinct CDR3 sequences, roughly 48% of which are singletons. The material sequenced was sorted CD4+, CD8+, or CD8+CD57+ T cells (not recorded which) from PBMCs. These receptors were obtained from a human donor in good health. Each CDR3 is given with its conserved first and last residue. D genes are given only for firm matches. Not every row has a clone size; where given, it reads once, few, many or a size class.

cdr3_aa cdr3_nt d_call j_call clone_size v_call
CSATGDNSYEQYF TGCAGTGCTACCGGGGACAACTCCTACGAGCAGTACTTC - TRBJ2-7 - TRBV20-1
CSATSSYRSSYNSPLHF TGCAGTGCTACCTCGTCTTACAGAAGCTCCTATAATTCACCCCTCCACTTT - TRBJ1-6 many TRBV20-1
CSASGVGTGKETQYF TGCAGTGCTAGTGGTGTCGGGACAGGTAAAGAGACCCAGTACTTC TRBD1 TRBJ2-5 - TRBV20-1
CSATSGELFF TGCAGTGCTACTAGCGGGGAGCTGTTTTTT - TRBJ2-2 - TRBV20-1
CASTIAELTDTQYF TGTGCCAGCACCATAGCGGAGCTCACAGATACGCAGTATTTT - TRBJ2-3 - TRBV7-9
CARQAQGRLEQYF TGTGCCAGACAGGCACAAGGTCGTCTCGAGCAGTACTTC - TRBJ2-7 - TRBV11-1
CSARSSGGSYEQYF TGCAGTGCTAGGTCCTCAGGAGGGAGCTACGAGCAGTACTTC - TRBJ2-7 - TRBV20-1
CASSLQFATNEKLFF TGTGCCAGCAGCTTACAATTCGCAACTAATGAAAAACTGTTTTTT - TRBJ1-4 - TRBV11-2
CAISTGNEQFF TGTGCCATCAGTACAGGAAATGAGCAGTTCTTC - TRBJ2-1 - TRBV10-3
CASSFFDRNYGYTF TGTGCCAGCAGCTTTTTCGACAGGAACTATGGCTACACCTTC - TRBJ1-2 - TRBV5-4
CASSLRSCEQYF TGTGCCAGCAGCTTACGGTCCTGCGAGCAGTACTTC - TRBJ2-7 once TRBV7-8
CASSQESIWGMGTIYF TGCGCCAGCAGCCAAGAGTCGATTTGGGGAATGGGCACCATATATTTT - TRBJ1-3 many TRBV4-1
CASSLGWREGQPQHF TGTGCCAGCAGCTTAGGTTGGAGGGAGGGGCAGCCCCAGCATTTT - TRBJ1-5 many TRBV7-2
CSARPARRATDTQYF TGCAGTGCTCGTCCGGCGAGGCGAGCCACAGATACGCAGTATTTT - TRBJ2-3 - TRBV20-1
CASRVDRNYGYTF TGTGCCAGCCGGGTCGACAGGAACTATGGCTACACCTTC - TRBJ1-2 many TRBV6-1
CASSQRQGSFSYNEQFF TGTGCCAGCAGCCAACGACAGGGAAGTTTCTCCTACAATGAGCAGTTCTTC TRBD1 TRBJ2-1 few TRBV14
CSASSIREANTGELFF TGCAGTGCCAGCAGTATAAGGGAGGCGAACACCGGGGAGCTGTTTTTT - TRBJ2-2 - TRBV20-1
CASSWPEGETSYEQYF TGTGCCAGCAGCTGGCCCGAGGGGGAGACCTCCTACGAGCAGTACTTC - TRBJ2-7 - TRBV11-1
CSASIRGRVDTQYF TGCAGTGCTAGTATCAGGGGGCGCGTAGATACGCAGTATTTT TRBD1 TRBJ2-3 - TRBV20-1
CASKSVGGYNEQFF TGTGCCAGCAAGAGCGTCGGGGGCTACAATGAGCAGTTCTTC - TRBJ2-1 - TRBV2
CASNLSGNTIYF TGTGCCAGCAACCTCTCTGGAAACACCATATATTTT - TRBJ1-3 many TRBV6-6
CASSLTGSPRTGELFF TGCGCCAGCAGCCTAACAGGGAGTCCACGCACCGGGGAGCTGTTTTTT - TRBJ2-2 many TRBV5-1
CASSPGNEKLFF TGTGCCAGCAGTCCCGGAAATGAAAAACTGTTTTTT - TRBJ1-4 - TRBV6-1
CSALQGGNTEAFF TGCAGTGCCCTACAGGGAGGCAACACTGAAGCTTTCTTT - TRBJ1-1 - TRBV20-1
CASRARTGNRYGYTF TGTGCCAGCAGGGCTAGGACAGGGAATCGCTATGGCTACACCTTC TRBD1 TRBJ1-2 - TRBV6-1
CASSLGRSNTGELFF TGTGCCAGCAGCTTAGGCCGCTCCAACACCGGGGAGCTGTTTTTT - TRBJ2-2 many TRBV7-9
CASSPWVTDSYEQYF TGTGCCAGCAGTCCGTGGGTGACGGACTCCTACGAGCAGTACTTC - TRBJ2-7 - TRBV6-2/TRBV6-3
CATSRDWGGANEQFF TGTGCCACCAGCAGAGATTGGGGCGGGGCGAATGAGCAGTTCTTC - TRBJ2-1 - TRBV15
CASSPDRGRQNSPLHF TGTGCCAGCAGCCCTGACAGGGGGCGGCAGAATTCACCCCTCCACTTT TRBD1 TRBJ1-6 - TRBV5-6
CASSSQRTDTQYF TGTGCCAGCAGCTCCCAGAGAACAGATACGCAGTATTTT - TRBJ2-3 many TRBV7-3
CASGSGTVNTEAFF TGTGCCAGCGGATCCGGGACAGTAAACACTGAAGCTTTCTTT TRBD1 TRBJ1-1 many TRBV12-3/TRBV12-4
CSARDRGEAQPQHF TGCAGTGCTAGAGATCGGGGGGAGGCGCAGCCCCAGCATTTT - TRBJ1-5 many TRBV20-1
CASSVHRLNSPLHF TGTGCCAGCAGCGTCCACAGGCTTAATTCACCCCTCCACTTT - TRBJ1-6 many TRBV9
CASSLEGTASSYEQYF TGTGCCAGCAGTTTAGAGGGGACAGCCAGCTCCTACGAGCAGTACTTC TRBD1 TRBJ2-7 many TRBV12-3/TRBV12-4
CASSLIQGASGRRNEQYF TGCGCCAGCAGCTTGATCCAGGGGGCGAGCGGGAGAAGGAACGAGCAGTACTTC - TRBJ2-7 - TRBV5-1
CASSYKGAGANEKLFF TGTGCCAGCAGTTATAAAGGTGCAGGGGCCAATGAAAAACTGTTTTTT - TRBJ1-4 - TRBV6-5
CASSKRTYSYEQYF TGTGCCAGCAGCAAAAGGACCTACTCCTACGAGCAGTACTTC - TRBJ2-7 few TRBV27
CATSGTGTYSTGELFF TGTGCCACCAGTGGTACCGGGACTTACTCAACCGGGGAGCTGTTTTTT - TRBJ2-2 - TRBV24-1
CAIQGQGNSSPLHF TGTGCCATCCAGGGGCAGGGCAACAGTTCACCCCTCCACTTT - TRBJ1-6 - TRBV10-3
CASKHGDRVTNTEAFF TGTGCCAGCAAACACGGGGACCGAGTGACGAACACTGAAGCTTTCTTT - TRBJ1-1 - TRBV6-1
CSASDATYEQYF TGCAGTGCTAGTGACGCCACCTACGAGCAGTACTTC - TRBJ2-7 - TRBV20-1
CASSEYPGGREQYF TGTGCCAGCAGTGAATATCCAGGGGGCCGCGAGCAGTACTTC TRBD1 TRBJ2-7 few TRBV2
CASSLSGNNEQFF TGTGCCAGCAGCTTATCCGGTAACAATGAGCAGTTCTTC - TRBJ2-1 - TRBV11-2